Listed here are 25 T cell receptor beta chains from one sample, sequenced in a study of OX40 agonist ivuxolimab in advanced cancers. Library construction relied on the immunoSEQ multiplex PCR assay. TCRdb limited this immuneACCESS table to in-frame rearrangements with V and J called. A share of clones is missing; checked studies link under half to unresolved V genes, and the rest is unexplained. This sample comprises 75,000 to 95,000 clones, just over 90% of them detected only once. The ten largest clones represent 0.51% of the sample. The material was CD4+ or CD8+ T cells sorted from blood, obtained in a trial of the OX40 agonist ivuxolimab. The source is an adult with an advanced solid tumor such as melanoma, head and neck, liver or kidney cancer.

V and J are TRBV28 and TRBJ1-5; possible D gene TRBD1, 5 bases. The germline V and J ends were trimmed by 4 bases and 2 bases, with 9 bases remaining between them. The CDR3 is made up of 14 amino acids. Per the germline V gene, CDR1 is MDHEN and CDR2 is SYDVKM. The CDR3 loop is CASSSGVGNQPQHF. The CDR3 nucleotides read TGTGCCAGCAGTTCGGGGGTCGGCAATCAGCCCCAGCATTTT.

The chain carries TRBV6-5 and TRBJ2-5; a weak D match, TRBD2 (5 bases). This CDR3 is built from 15 residues. Trimming removed 8 bases at V and 5 bases at J, with 21 bases between. Germline CDR1 reads MNHEY; CDR2 reads SVGAGI. In nucleotides, the CDR3 is TGTGCCAGCTTGGCTAACCTAAGGACGGGGGAGACCCAGTACTTC. Translated, it gives CASLANLRTGETQYF.

A single count supports this clone. This chain links TRBV7-2 with TRBJ2-3; perhaps TRBD2 as D (6 bases). The CDR3 length is 15 residues. The germline CDR1 and CDR2 sequences are SGHTA and FQGNSA. V lost 5 bases and J lost 1, with 13 bases in between. The CDR3 nucleotides read TGTGCCAGCAGCGCCAGAATAGCGGGCACAGATACGCAGTATTTT. It specifies CASSARIAGTDTQYF.

The chain links TRBV6-5 to TRBJ1-2, with TRBD1 as a possible D gene (6 bases). Trimming shortened V by 6 bases and J by 3 bases, and 8 bases separated the two germline ends. Germline-derived CDR1 and CDR2 are MNHEY and SVGAGI. The CDR3 loop spans 12 amino acids. CDR3 sequence (DNA): TGTGCCAGCAGGGACAGCTACTATGGCTACACCTTC. Translation: CASRDSYYGYTF.

The V gene is TRBV27, the J gene TRBJ1-6; TRBD1 matches at 7 bases. This CDR3 contains 12 residues. Germline V gives CDR1 MNHEY, CDR2 SMNVEV (reference sequence). J gave up 10 bases and V 5 bases, and 2 bases lay outside the gene matches. CDR3 DNA sequence: TGTGCCAGCAGTCAGGGGGACTCACCCCTCCACTTT. It is translated as CASSQGDSPLHF.

The CDR3 is CSVPGTGGRGEQFF. The CDR3 nucleotides read TGCAGCGTCCCAGGGACAGGGGGCCGTGGGGAGCAGTTCTTC. The V gene is TRBV29-1, the J gene TRBJ2-1, with 12 nucleotides matching TRBD1. V dropped 6 bases and J dropped 10; count of bases not matched to a gene: 10. Germline V gene data show CDR1 as SQVTM and CDR2 as ANQGSEA. The CDR3 is 14 amino acids.

The chain carries TRBV7-9 and TRBJ2-3, with D uncertain. This CDR3 is 14 amino acids long. Trimming stripped 5 bases from V and 3 bases from J, with 12 bases between. CDR1 is SEHNR and CDR2 is FQNEAQ in the germline V gene (reference sequence). CDR3 sequence reads: CASSPRVGTDTQYF. CDR3 nucleotide sequence: TGTGCCAGCAGCCCCCGGGTGGGGACAGATACGCAGTATTTT.

The chain combines TRBV19 with TRBJ2-5; 10 nucleotides match TRBD1. Unmatched junction bases numbered 7, after V lost 5 bases and J lost 4 bases. From germline, CDR1 is LNHDA and CDR2 SQIVND (reference sequence). This CDR3 has 15 residues. CDR3 DNA sequence: TGTGCCAGTAGTGTCACCGGGACAGGGGTAGAGACCCAGTACTTC. It translates to CASSVTGTGVETQYF. The complete variable domain, with remaining parts taken from reference TRBV19 and TRBJ2-5, reads DGGITQSPKYLFRKEGQNVTLSCEQNLNHDAMYWYRQDPGQGLRLIYYSQIVNDFQKGDIAEGYSVSREKKESFPLTVTSAQKNPTAFYLCASSVTGTGVETQYFGPGTRLLVL.

V gene TRBV5-1 combines with J gene TRBJ2-5; 11 positions agree with TRBD1. The CDR3 has 16 amino acids. Germline V gene data show CDR1 as SGHRS and CDR2 as YFSETQ. The V segment lost 3 bases and the J segment 4 bases; nucleotides outside the gene matches: 8. The CDR3 bases are TGCGCCAGCAGCTCGGACGGACAGGGGGCGGGAGAGACCCAGTACTTC. It is translated as CASSSDGQGAGETQYF.

V and J are TRBV6-4 and TRBJ2-7, with D perhaps being TRBD1 or TRBD2 (6 bases each). Germline CDR1 MRHNA, CDR2 SNTAGT. Trimming took off 4 bases at V and 3 bases at J, with 16 bases between the two ends. The CDR3 consists of 15 residues. DNA for the CDR3: TGTGCCAGCAGTGCGGAGGCGGGACAAGTCTACGAGCAGTACTTC. It codes for CASSAEAGQVYEQYF.

The V call is TRBV27, the J call TRBJ2-1; 7 bases align to TRBD2. The J segment lost 9 bases and the V segment lost 4 bases, leaving 12 bases of the junction unmatched. The CDR3 is 15 amino acids. Germline lookup yields CDR1 MNHEY and CDR2 SMNVEV (reference sequence). In DNA form, the CDR3 reads TGTGCCAGCAGTTATCTAGCGGCGGTGGGTGGTGAGCAGTTCTTC. Its protein product is CASSYLAAVGGEQFF.

This chain uses TRBV5-8 with TRBJ2-1; D ambiguous. This CDR3 spans 11 amino acids. Germline V gene data show CDR1 as SGHTS and CDR2 as YDEGEE. V dropped 2 bases and J dropped 10 bases, with 7 bases sitting between them. The CDR3 nucleotides are TGTGCCAGCAGCTTTTACCGAGAGCAGTTCTTC. Protein: CASSFYREQFF.

The rearrangement uses TRBV11-3 and TRBJ2-2, with D possibly TRBD2 on 5 matching bases. CDR1 and CDR2 (germline): SGHNT, YENEEA. CDR3 length: 16 residues. The ends were cut back, 5 bases at V and 0 bases at J, with 13 bases in the middle. DNA for the CDR3: TGTGCCAGCAGCCGTGGGGAGAACACGAACACCGGGGAGCTGTTTTTT. Translated: CASSRGENTNTGELFF.

The chain employs TRBV2 and TRBJ1-3; TRBD1 matches 8 bases. CDR1 SNHLY and CDR2 FYNNEI come from the germline V gene. The CDR3 contains 14 residues. V lost 5 bases and J lost 2; bases outside the gene matches: 2. The CDR3: CASSLDRAGNTIYF. In nucleotides, the CDR3 is TGTGCCAGCAGTTTGGACAGGGCTGGAAACACCATATATTTT.

This chain connects TRBV18 to TRBJ1-1; 7 bases are a match to TRBD1. Trimming removed 2 bases from V and 4 bases from J; junction bases left unmatched: 1. The CDR3 totals 13 residues. CDR1 and CDR2 (germline): KGHSH, LQKENI. The CDR3, as DNA: TGTGCCAGCTCACCAGGACAGGCCACTGAAGCTTTCTTT. Protein: CASSPGQATEAFF.

Regarding this clone: Other DNA sequences in this sample translate to the same CDR3. The chain links TRBV11-2 to TRBJ2-7; D call uncertain. V was cut by 2 bases and J by 0 bases, with 11 bases left in between. Germline-derived CDR1 and CDR2 are SGHAT and FQNNGV. The CDR3 runs to 15 residues. CDR3 protein: CASSLNPGSSYEQYF. CDR3 nucleotide sequence: TGTGCCAGCAGCTTAAATCCAGGCTCCTCCTACGAGCAGTACTTC.

The chain carries TRBV2 and TRBJ1-2; D is uncertain. The length of the CDR3 is 14 residues. Trimming left V 3 bases short and J 7 bases short, with 15 bases between. CDR1 and CDR2 from the germline V gene are SNHLY and FYNNEI. CDR3 sequence: CASSERQTLAGYTF. DNA for the CDR3: TGTGCCAGCAGTGAGCGGCAGACATTGGCTGGCTACACCTTC.

The chain combines TRBV11-2 with TRBJ1-4, with TRBD1 matching 11 bases. There are 16 residues in the CDR3. Germline V gene sequence: CDR1 SGHAT, CDR2 FQNNGV. The V gene end was trimmed by 1 base and the J gene end by 8 bases; junction bases not matched to a gene: 6. The chain's CDR3 is CASSLGSGQGEEKLFF. DNA of the CDR3: TGTGCCAGCAGCTTAGGTTCGGGACAGGGGGAAGAAAAACTGTTTTTT.

The chain has TRBV10-1 and TRBJ2-5; 7 bases are a match to TRBD1. V lost 3 bases and J lost 5; bases outside the gene matches: 3. The CDR3 runs 13 residues. In germline, CDR1 is WNHNN, CDR2 SYGVQD (reference sequence). The CDR3 is CASSEGGTETQYF. The DNA of the CDR3 is TGCGCCAGCAGTGAAGGGGGCACGGAGACCCAGTACTTC.

The chain employs TRBV7-8 and TRBJ1-2; TRBD1 agrees at 7 bases. Looked up from germline, CDR1 is SGHVS and CDR2 is FQNEAQ. Trimming at V came to 5 bases and at J to 4 bases, leaving 10 bases not matched to a gene. The CDR3 is 15 residues long. The CDR3 sequence is CASSPASGGSYGYTF. CDR3 DNA: TGTGCCAGCAGCCCCGCTTCAGGGGGAAGCTATGGCTACACCTTC.

This clone was detected once. This chain uses TRBV29-1 with TRBJ2-1; TRBD2 might be the D (5 bases). In germline, CDR1 is SQVTM, CDR2 ANQGSEA. CDR3 size: 16 residues. V lost 1 base and J lost 0, with 13 bases in between. The CDR3 region has the DNA TGCAGCGTTGAAGCTTTCGGGGTTTCCTCCTACAATGAGCAGTTCTTC. Its protein product is CSVEAFGVSSYNEQFF.

This sequence joins TRBV30 and TRBJ2-5; TRBD2 aligns across 8 bases. V was pared by 5 bases and J by 5 bases, with 7 bases of the junction left unmatched. Germline-derived CDR1 and CDR2 are GTSNPN and SVGIG (reference sequence). CDR3 length: 13 residues. The CDR3 coding sequence is TGTGCCTGGTCCACGGGGGGGTATGAGACCCAGTACTTC. This sequence encodes CAWSTGGYETQYF.

This sequence joins TRBV30 and TRBJ1-1; 7 bases agree with TRBD1. This CDR3 has 14 amino acids. Germline V gives CDR1 GTSNPN, CDR2 SVGIG (reference sequence). The V segment lost 5 bases and the J segment 4 bases; nucleotides outside the gene matches: 10. CDR3 residues: CAWGPTGFFTEAFF. The CDR3 DNA sequence: TGTGCCTGGGGCCCGACAGGGTTCTTCACTGAAGCTTTCTTT. Based on the CDR3 plus reference TRBV30 and TRBJ1-1, the full variable domain is SQTIHQWPATLVQPVGSPLSLECTVEGTSNPNLYWYRQAAGRGLQLLFYSVGIGQISSEVPQNLSASRPQDRQFILSSKKLLLSDSGFYLCAWGPTGFFTEAFFGQGTRLTVV.

V usage is TRBV9 and J usage is TRBJ1-1, with 7 bases that match TRBD1. The CDR3 has 17 residues. Germline values: CDR1 SGDLS, CDR2 YYNGEE. Trimming cost V 0 bases and J 1 base; bases outside gene matches: 9. DNA for the CDR3: TGTGCCAGCAGCGTAGGCCCTGACAGGGCTGGGAACACTGAAGCTTTCTTT. Protein product: CASSVGPDRAGNTEAFF. The whole variable domain, filled in from reference TRBV9 and TRBJ1-1, reads DSGVTQTPKHLITATGQRVTLRCSPRSGDLSVYWYQQSLDQGLQFLIQYYNGEERAKGNILERFSAQQFPDLHSELNLSSLELGDSALYFCASSVGPDRAGNTEAFFGQGTRLTVV.

The V gene is TRBV5-1, the J gene TRBJ1-1, with 7 bases fitting TRBD1. The V and J ends lost 2 bases and 5 bases, in that order; junction bases with no gene match: 9. Looked up from germline, CDR1 is SGHRS and CDR2 is YFSETQ. The CDR3 consists of 15 residues. DNA of the CDR3: TGCGCCAGCAGCTTTGACAGGGTAGTAGGGACTGAAGCTTTCTTT. Protein: CASSFDRVVGTEAFF. The full variable domain, in which reference TRBV5-1 and TRBJ1-1 provide the parts outside the CDR3, is KAGVTQTPRYLIKTRGQQVTLSCSPISGHRSVSWYQQTPGQGLQFLFEYFSETQRNKGNFPGRFSGRQFSNSRSEMNVSTLELGDSALYLCASSFDRVVGTEAFFGQGTRLTVV.